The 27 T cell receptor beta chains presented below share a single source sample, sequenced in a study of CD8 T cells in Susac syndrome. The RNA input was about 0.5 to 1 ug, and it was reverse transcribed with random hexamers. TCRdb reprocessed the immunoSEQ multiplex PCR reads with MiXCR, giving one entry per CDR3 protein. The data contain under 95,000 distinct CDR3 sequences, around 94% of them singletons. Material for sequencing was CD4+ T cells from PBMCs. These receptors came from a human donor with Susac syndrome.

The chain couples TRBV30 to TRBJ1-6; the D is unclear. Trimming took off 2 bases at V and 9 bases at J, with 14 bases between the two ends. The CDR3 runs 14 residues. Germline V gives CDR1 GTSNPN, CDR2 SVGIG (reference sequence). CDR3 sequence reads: CAWSLQPESSPLHF. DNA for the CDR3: TGTGCCTGGAGTTTACAGCCCGAGTCTTCACCCCTCCACTTT.

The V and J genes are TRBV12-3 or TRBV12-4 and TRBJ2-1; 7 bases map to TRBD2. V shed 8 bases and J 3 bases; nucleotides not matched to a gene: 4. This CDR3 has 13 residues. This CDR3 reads CASGTSDYNEQFF. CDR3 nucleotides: TGTGCCAGCGGAACTAGCGACTACAATGAGCAGTTCTTC.

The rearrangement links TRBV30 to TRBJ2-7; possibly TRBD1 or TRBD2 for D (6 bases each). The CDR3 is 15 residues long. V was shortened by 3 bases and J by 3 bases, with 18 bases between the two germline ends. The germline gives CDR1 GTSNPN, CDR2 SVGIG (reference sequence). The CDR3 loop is CAWSALFGGSYEQYF. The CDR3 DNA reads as TGTGCCTGGAGCGCCCTTTTCGGGGGCAGCTACGAGCAGTACTTC.

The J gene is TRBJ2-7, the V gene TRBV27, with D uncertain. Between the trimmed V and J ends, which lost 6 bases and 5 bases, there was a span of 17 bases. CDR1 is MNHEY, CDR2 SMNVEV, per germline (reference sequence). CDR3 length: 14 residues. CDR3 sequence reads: CASRKHSALDEQYF. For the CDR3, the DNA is TGTGCCAGCAGGAAACACTCTGCTCTGGACGAGCAGTACTTC.

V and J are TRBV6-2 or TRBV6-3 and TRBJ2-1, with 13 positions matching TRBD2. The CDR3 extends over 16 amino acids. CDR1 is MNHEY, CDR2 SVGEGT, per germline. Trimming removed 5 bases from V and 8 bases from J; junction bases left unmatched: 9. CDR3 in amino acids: CASSNRLAGGRDEQFF. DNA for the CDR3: TGTGCCAGCAGTAATCGACTAGCGGGGGGCCGGGATGAGCAGTTCTTC.

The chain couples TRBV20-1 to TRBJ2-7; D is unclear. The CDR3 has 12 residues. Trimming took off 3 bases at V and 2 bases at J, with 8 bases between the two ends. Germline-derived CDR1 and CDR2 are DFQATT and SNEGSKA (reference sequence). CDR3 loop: CSASSGAYEQYF. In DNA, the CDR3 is TGCAGTGCTAGTTCTGGAGCCTACGAGCAGTACTTC.

DNA of the CDR3: TGCAGTGGACTAGCGGAGAGCCTTAGCACAGATACGCAGTATTTT. Translating gives CSGLAESLSTDTQYF. V and J are TRBV20-1 and TRBJ2-3, with 9 nucleotides matching TRBD2. The germline V gene encodes CDR1 DFQATT and CDR2 SNEGSKA (reference sequence). Losses at the gene ends were 7 bases for V and 0 bases for J; bases not matched to a gene: 8. This CDR3 region has 15 residues.

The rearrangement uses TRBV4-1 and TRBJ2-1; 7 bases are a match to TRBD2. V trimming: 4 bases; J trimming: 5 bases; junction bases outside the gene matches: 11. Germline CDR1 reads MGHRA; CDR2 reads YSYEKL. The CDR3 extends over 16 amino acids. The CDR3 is CASSPIGVAGNNEQFF. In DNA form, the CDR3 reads TGCGCCAGCAGCCCTATCGGGGTAGCGGGCAACAATGAGCAGTTCTTC.

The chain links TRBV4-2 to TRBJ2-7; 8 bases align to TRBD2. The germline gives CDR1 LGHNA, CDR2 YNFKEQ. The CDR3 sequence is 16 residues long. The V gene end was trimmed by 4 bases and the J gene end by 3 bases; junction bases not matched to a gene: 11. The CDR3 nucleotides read TGTGCCAGCAGCCCAGGGGTAGCGGGAACCCTCTACGAGCAGTACTTC. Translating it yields CASSPGVAGTLYEQYF.

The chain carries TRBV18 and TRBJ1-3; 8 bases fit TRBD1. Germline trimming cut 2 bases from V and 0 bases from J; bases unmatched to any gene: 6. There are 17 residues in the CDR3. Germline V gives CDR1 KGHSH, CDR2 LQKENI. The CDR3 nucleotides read TGTGCCAGCTCACCATCGCGACAGGGGAACTCTGGAAACACCATATATTTT. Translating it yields CASSPSRQGNSGNTIYF.

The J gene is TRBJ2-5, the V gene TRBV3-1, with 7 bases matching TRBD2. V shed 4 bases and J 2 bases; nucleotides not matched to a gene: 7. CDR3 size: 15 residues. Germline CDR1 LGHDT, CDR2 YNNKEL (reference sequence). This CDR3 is CASSLQAGPQETQYF. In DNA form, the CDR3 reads TGTGCCAGCAGCCTACAAGCGGGACCTCAAGAGACCCAGTACTTC.

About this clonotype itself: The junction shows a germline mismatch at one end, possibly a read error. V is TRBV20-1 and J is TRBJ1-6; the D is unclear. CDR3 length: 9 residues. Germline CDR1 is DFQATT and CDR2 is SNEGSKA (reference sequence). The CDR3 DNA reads TGCAGTGCTAGAGATCCGGGTGCCTTT. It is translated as CSARDPGAF.

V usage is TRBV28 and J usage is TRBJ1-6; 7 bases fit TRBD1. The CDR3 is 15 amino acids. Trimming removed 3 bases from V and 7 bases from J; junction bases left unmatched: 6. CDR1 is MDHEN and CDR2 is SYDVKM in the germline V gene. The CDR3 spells CASSFSLGGNSPLHF. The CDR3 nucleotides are TGTGCCAGCAGTTTTTCTCTAGGGGGCAATTCACCCCTCCACTTT. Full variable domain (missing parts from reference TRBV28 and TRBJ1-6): DVKVTQSSRYLVKRTGEKVFLECVQDMDHENMFWYRQDPGLGLRLIYFSYDVKMKEKGDIPEGYSVSREKKERFSLILESASTNQTSMYLCASSFSLGGNSPLHFGNGTRLTVT.

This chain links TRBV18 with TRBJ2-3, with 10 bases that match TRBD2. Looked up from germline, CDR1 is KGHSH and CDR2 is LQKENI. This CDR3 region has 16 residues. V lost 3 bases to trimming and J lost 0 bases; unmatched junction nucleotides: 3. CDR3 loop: CASSPTSGVSTDTQYF. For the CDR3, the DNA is TGTGCCAGCTCACCCACTAGCGGGGTGAGCACAGATACGCAGTATTTT.

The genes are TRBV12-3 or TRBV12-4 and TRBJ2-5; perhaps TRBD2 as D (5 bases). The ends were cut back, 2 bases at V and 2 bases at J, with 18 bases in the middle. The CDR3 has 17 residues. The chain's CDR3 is CASSLIGSRGLQETQYF. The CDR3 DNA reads TGTGCCAGCAGTTTAATCGGCAGCAGAGGGTTACAAGAGACCCAGTACTTC.

CDR3 residues: CASSLRGVSEAFF. The CDR3 nucleotides are TGTGCCAGCAGTCTAAGGGGGGTATCGGAAGCTTTCTTT. This chain uses TRBV7-8 with TRBJ1-1, with D perhaps matching TRBD1 (6 bases). Deletions cut 6 bases from V and 8 bases from J, with 16 bases between. Germline V lookup: CDR1 SGHVS, CDR2 FQNEAQ. The CDR3 extends over 13 amino acids.

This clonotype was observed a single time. DNA for the CDR3: TGCAGTGCTGCCGGACAGGGGGGAGAGACCCAGTACTTC. Its protein product is CSAAGQGGETQYF. The rearrangement uses TRBV20-1 and TRBJ2-5, with TRBD1 matching over 10 bases. Trimming took 5 bases from V and 4 from J; bases not matched to a gene: 4. Germline V gene sequence: CDR1 DFQATT, CDR2 SNEGSKA (reference sequence). This CDR3 has 13 amino acids.

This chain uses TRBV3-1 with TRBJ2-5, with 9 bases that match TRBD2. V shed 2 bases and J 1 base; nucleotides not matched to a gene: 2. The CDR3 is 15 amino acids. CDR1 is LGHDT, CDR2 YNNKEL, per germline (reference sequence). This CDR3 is CASSQNSGGQETQYF. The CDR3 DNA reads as TGTGCCAGCAGCCAAAATAGCGGGGGCCAAGAGACCCAGTACTTC.

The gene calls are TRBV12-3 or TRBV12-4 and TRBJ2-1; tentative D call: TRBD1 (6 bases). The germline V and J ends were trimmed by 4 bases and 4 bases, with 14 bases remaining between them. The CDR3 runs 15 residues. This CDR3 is CASSSDRTLYNEQFF. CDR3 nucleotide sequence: TGTGCCAGCAGTTCCGACAGGACTCTTTACAATGAGCAGTTCTTC.

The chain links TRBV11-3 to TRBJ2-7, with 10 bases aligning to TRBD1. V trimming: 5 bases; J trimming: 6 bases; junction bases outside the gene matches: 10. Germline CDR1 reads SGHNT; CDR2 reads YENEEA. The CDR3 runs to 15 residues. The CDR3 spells CASSTGTGDPSEQYF. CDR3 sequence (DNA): TGTGCCAGCAGCACGGGGACAGGGGACCCCTCCGAGCAGTACTTC.

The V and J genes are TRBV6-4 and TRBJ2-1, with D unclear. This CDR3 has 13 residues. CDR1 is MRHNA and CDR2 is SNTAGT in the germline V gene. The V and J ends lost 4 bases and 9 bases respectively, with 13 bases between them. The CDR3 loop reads CASSAGPSGEQFF. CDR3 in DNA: TGTGCCAGCAGTGCGGGCCCTTCGGGTGAGCAGTTCTTC.

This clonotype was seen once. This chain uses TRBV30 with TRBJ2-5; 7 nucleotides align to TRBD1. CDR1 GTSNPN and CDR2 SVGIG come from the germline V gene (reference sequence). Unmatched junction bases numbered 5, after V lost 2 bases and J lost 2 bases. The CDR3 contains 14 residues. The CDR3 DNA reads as TGTGCCTGGAGTCGGGTACAGGGGCAAGAGACCCAGTACTTC. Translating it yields CAWSRVQGQETQYF.

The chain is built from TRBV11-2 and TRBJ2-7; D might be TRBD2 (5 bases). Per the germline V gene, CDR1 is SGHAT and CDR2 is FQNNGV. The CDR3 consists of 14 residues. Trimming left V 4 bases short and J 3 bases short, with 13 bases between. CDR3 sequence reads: CASSSDSGFYEQYF. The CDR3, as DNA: TGTGCCAGCAGCTCCGATTCGGGATTCTACGAGCAGTACTTC.

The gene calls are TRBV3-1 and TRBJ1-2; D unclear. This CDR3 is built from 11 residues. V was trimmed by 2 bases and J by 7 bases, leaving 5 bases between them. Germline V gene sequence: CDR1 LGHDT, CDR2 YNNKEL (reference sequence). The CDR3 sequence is CASSQLSGYTF. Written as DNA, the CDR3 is TGTGCCAGCAGCCAATTAAGTGGCTACACCTTC.

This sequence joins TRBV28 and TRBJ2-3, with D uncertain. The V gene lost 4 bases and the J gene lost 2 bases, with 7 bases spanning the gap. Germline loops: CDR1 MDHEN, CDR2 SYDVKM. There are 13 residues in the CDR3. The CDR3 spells CASSWPHTDTQYF. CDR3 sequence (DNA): TGTGCCAGCAGTTGGCCTCACACAGATACGCAGTATTTT.

The CDR3: CASSQDRLVHGYTF. As DNA, the CDR3 is TGTGCCAGCAGCCAAGATAGGTTGGTGCATGGCTACACCTTC. The rearrangement links TRBV3-1 to TRBJ1-2; D not certain. Per the germline V gene, CDR1 is LGHDT and CDR2 is YNNKEL (reference sequence). The CDR3 is 14 residues long. Trimming stripped 0 bases from V and 6 bases from J, with 11 bases between. The full variable domain, completed using reference TRBV3-1 and TRBJ1-2, is DTAVSQTPKYLVTQMGNDKSIKCEQNLGHDTMYWYKQDSKKFLKIMFSYNNKELIINETVPNRFSPKSPDKAHLNLHINSLELGDSAVYFCASSQDRLVHGYTFGSGTRLTVV.

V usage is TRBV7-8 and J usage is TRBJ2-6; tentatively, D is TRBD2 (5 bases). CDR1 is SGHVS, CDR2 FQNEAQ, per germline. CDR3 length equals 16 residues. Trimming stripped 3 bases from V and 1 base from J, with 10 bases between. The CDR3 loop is CASSFGLTSGANVLTF. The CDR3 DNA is TGTGCCAGCAGCTTCGGACTTACTTCTGGGGCCAACGTCCTGACTTTC.